These 19 T cell receptor beta chains share one sample of origin, sequenced in a study of T cell changes during pregnancy in multiple sclerosis. Sequencing used immunoSEQ multiplex PCR; TCRdb keeps in-frame clones, though not all of them. The sample gives some 100,000 clones, about 92% of which show up once; approximately 1.2% is in the top ten. The input for sequencing was peripheral blood, taken in the second trimester of pregnancy. Every receptor here comes from a female donor with multiple sclerosis, enrolled in a pregnancy study.

J is TRBJ2-7 and V is TRBV7-9, with 7 bases matching TRBD1. V lost 1 base, J lost 3 bases, and 9 bases stayed unmatched. The CDR3 spans 16 residues. The germline CDR1 and CDR2 sequences are SEHNR and FQNEAQ (reference sequence). CDR3 DNA sequence: TGTGCCAGCAGCTTAGATAGACAGGGCCACGACTACGAGCAGTACTTC. Amino acid sequence: CASSLDRQGHDYEQYF. The whole variable domain, remainder taken from reference TRBV7-9 and TRBJ2-7, is DTGVSQNPRHKITKRGQNVTFRCDPISEHNRLYWYRQTLGQGPEFLTYFQNEAQLEKSRLLSDRFSAERPKGSFSTLEIQRTEQGDSAMYLCASSLDRQGHDYEQYFGPGTRLTVT.

The CDR3 sequence is CASSWRVAGGPTDTQYF. CDR3 in DNA: TGTGCCAGCAGCTGGAGGGTAGCGGGAGGACCCACAGATACGCAGTATTTT. The chain joins TRBV7-6 to TRBJ2-3; 10 bases match TRBD2. The germline V gene encodes CDR1 SGHVS and CDR2 FNYEAQ. The trim removed 4 bases at V and 2 bases at J, leaving 9 bases unmatched. The CDR3 consists of 17 residues.

This clone appeared a few times. This chain joins TRBV10-3 and TRBJ2-7, with D possibly being TRBD1 (6 bases). This CDR3 is 13 amino acids long. Deletions cut 1 base from V and 6 bases from J, with 10 bases between. Germline V gives CDR1 ENHRY, CDR2 SYGVKD. CDR3 coding DNA: TGTGCCATCAGTGAGTGCCAGGGGTGCGAGCAGTACTTC. Translation: CAISECQGCEQYF.

V usage is TRBV27 and J usage is TRBJ2-7; D call uncertain. In germline, CDR1 is MNHEY, CDR2 SMNVEV (reference sequence). Trimming cost V 6 bases and J 0 bases, with 9 bases left between them. The length of the CDR3 is 13 residues. The CDR3 region is CASSPSPSYEQYF. Here the CDR3 DNA reads TGTGCCAGCAGCCCGAGTCCCTCCTACGAGCAGTACTTC.

J is TRBJ1-2 and V is TRBV28; D uncertain. This CDR3 is 13 amino acids long. Germline V lookup: CDR1 MDHEN, CDR2 SYDVKM. Trimming stripped 2 bases from V and 5 bases from J, with 9 bases between. Written as DNA, the CDR3 is TGTGCCAGCAGTTTAGCAGGTTTTTATGGCTACACCTTC. As protein: CASSLAGFYGYTF.

This clone showed up just once. The chain couples TRBV28 to TRBJ1-2, with no clear D. The V end was cut by 6 bases, the J end by 8 bases, with 13 bases between. The CDR3 is 12 residues long. Germline V lookup: CDR1 MDHEN, CDR2 SYDVKM. CDR3 residues: CASRPQEVGYTF. The CDR3 DNA sequence: TGTGCCAGCAGACCCCAGGAAGTCGGCTACACCTTC.

This chain uses TRBV11-3 with TRBJ2-1; 10 bases agree with TRBD2. Germline V gene lookup returns CDR1 SGHNT and CDR2 YENEEA. J lost 7 bases, V lost 0 bases, and 6 bases had no gene match. The CDR3 has 16 amino acids. The CDR3 sequence is CASSLEPAGGRNEQFF. The CDR3 DNA follows: TGTGCCAGCAGCTTAGAGCCAGCGGGAGGGCGTAATGAGCAGTTCTTC. Looking up the rest from reference TRBV11-3 and TRBJ2-1 gives the full variable domain: EAGVVQSPRYKIIEKKQPVAFWCNPISGHNTLYWYLQNLGQGPELLIRYENEEAVDDSQLPKDRFSAERLKGVDSTLKIQPAELGDSAVYLCASSLEPAGGRNEQFFGPGTRLTVL.

This chain uses TRBV27 with TRBJ2-3; possible D gene TRBD1, 5 bases. The V end lost 2 bases, the J end lost 0 bases, and 21 bases lay between the germline ends. CDR1 and CDR2 from the germline V gene are MNHEY and SMNVEV (reference sequence). The CDR3 sequence is 19 residues long. This CDR3 reads CASSLRAGYEITSTDTQYF. CDR3 DNA sequence: TGTGCCAGCAGTTTAAGGGCAGGGTACGAAATTACTAGCACAGATACGCAGTATTTT.

This clone was picked up one time. The junction differs from germline at one of its ends, possibly a read error. The V and J genes are TRBV7-3 and TRBJ1-1; TRBD1 agrees at 8 bases. The CDR3 is 11 residues long. Germline values: CDR1 SGHTA, CDR2 FQGTGA. The CDR3 DNA follows: TGTGCCAGCAGCTTATTACAGGGGGGGGTCTTT. It translates to CASSLLQGGVF.

V usage is TRBV19 and J usage is TRBJ1-2, with TRBD1 matching over 9 bases. This CDR3 is built from 15 residues. Germline trimming cut 4 bases from V and 2 bases from J; bases unmatched to any gene: 5. Germline V gene data show CDR1 as LNHDA and CDR2 as SQIVND (reference sequence). CDR3 sequence reads: CASSRTGGRNYGYTF. In DNA, the CDR3 is TGTGCCAGTAGTAGAACAGGGGGCAGGAACTATGGCTACACCTTC.

The V call is TRBV6-5, the J call TRBJ1-1; D remains unclear. V lost 2 bases and J lost 1, with 5 bases in between. CDR3 length equals 13 residues. Germline CDR1 MNHEY, CDR2 SVGAGI. CDR3 nucleotide sequence: TGTGCCAGCAGTTACAGCCAGAACACTGAAGCTTTCTTT. Its protein product is CASSYSQNTEAFF.

V gene TRBV21-1 combines with J gene TRBJ1-4; TRBD1 is the table's D call and was not checked against the DNA. TRBV21-1 is described as a pseudogene. The CDR3 is 16 residues long. This CDR3 reads CASSKAQGSTNEKLFF. As DNA, the CDR3 is TGTGCCAGCAGCAAAGCTCAGGGATCAACTAATGAAAAACTGTTTTTT.

The V call is TRBV6-5, the J call TRBJ2-7; no clear D gene. This CDR3 comprises 15 residues. CDR1 is MNHEY, CDR2 SVGAGI, per germline. V lost 0 bases and J lost 4, with 13 bases in between. CDR3 sequence: CASSYSRNSQYEQYF. The CDR3 DNA is TGTGCCAGCAGTTACTCGAGAAACAGCCAGTACGAGCAGTACTTC.

This clone was recorded only once. This chain links TRBV18 with TRBJ2-5; 10 bases match TRBD1. The CDR3 length is 18 residues. V shed 3 bases and J 1 base; nucleotides not matched to a gene: 11. CDR1 KGHSH and CDR2 LQKENI come from the germline V gene. The CDR3 nucleotides read TGTGCCAGCTCACCGACCGGGACAGGGGAGAGGGTCCAAGAGACCCAGTACTTC. This encodes CASSPTGTGERVQETQYF. Filled out from reference TRBV18 and TRBJ2-5, the complete variable domain reads NAGVMQNPRHLVRRRGQEARLRCSPMKGHSHVYWYRQLPEEGLKFMVYLQKENIIDESGMPKERFSAEFPKEGPSILRIQQVVRGDSAAYFCASSPTGTGERVQETQYFGPGTRLLVL.

The chain combines TRBV30 with TRBJ1-5; a weak D match, TRBD1 (6 bases). The CDR3 covers 14 residues. The germline V gene encodes CDR1 GTSNPN and CDR2 SVGIG (reference sequence). The V gene lost 2 bases and the J gene lost 0 bases, with 8 bases spanning the gap. For the CDR3, the DNA is TGTGCCTGGAGTCCAGGGGATAGCAATCAGCCCCAGCATTTT. Residues: CAWSPGDSNQPQHF.

The chain links TRBV5-1 to TRBJ1-1; 9 bases agree with TRBD1. Germline V gives CDR1 SGHRS, CDR2 YFSETQ. The CDR3 spans 15 residues. The V gene end was trimmed by 4 bases and the J gene end by 3 bases; junction bases not matched to a gene: 7. The CDR3 region is CASSPTGGVDTEAFF. Here the CDR3 DNA reads TGCGCCAGCAGCCCGACAGGGGGGGTTGACACTGAAGCTTTCTTT.

The chain has TRBV30 and TRBJ1-6; D gene unclear. V gave up 3 bases and J gave up 9 bases, with 15 bases separating them. The CDR3 contains 14 residues. Germline values: CDR1 GTSNPN, CDR2 SVGIG (reference sequence). CDR3 DNA sequence: TGTGCCTGGAGGCCACTCAGTGGGCTTTCACCCCTCCACTTT. It translates to CAWRPLSGLSPLHF.

The genes are TRBV5-1 and TRBJ1-3; 8 bases are shared with TRBD1. V shed 4 bases, J shed 3 bases, and the junction held 3 bases outside the gene matches. Germline-derived CDR1 and CDR2 are SGHRS and YFSETQ. This CDR3 has 14 amino acids. The CDR3, as DNA: TGCGCCAGCAGCCAAGACAGGGGTGGAAACACCATATATTTT. Amino acids: CASSQDRGGNTIYF.

The rearrangement uses TRBV5-6 and TRBJ2-5, with D uncertain. This CDR3 contains 12 residues. Germline V lookup: CDR1 SGHDT, CDR2 YYEEEE. With 4 bases removed from V and 5 bases from J, the gap between germline ends came to 9 bases. The CDR3 DNA reads as TGTGCCAGCAGCCGAAGAGTTGAGACCCAGTACTTC. Its protein product is CASSRRVETQYF.